This is a list of T cell receptor beta chains from one sample in a study of monozygotic twins with cystic fibrosis. Sequencing was performed with immunoSEQ multiplex PCR; in TCRdb, only in-frame clones are kept and a portion is missing. The sample has under 40,000 clones, roughly 96% seen once. Sequencing used blood. The receptors originated from a girl aged 2 to 10 with cystic fibrosis. The CDR3 runs from the conserved cysteine through the conserved F or W. A D gene is named only where the DNA matches it firmly. Size values are once, few and many counts, or a class for expanded clones, and some rows have none.

v_call	clone_size	d_call	j_call	cdr3_aa	cdr3_nt
TRBV19	-	-	TRBJ2-5	CASSIGGTNQETQYF	TGTGCCAGTAGTATAGGTGGGACAAACCAAGAGACCCAGTACTTC
TRBV19	-	TRBD2	TRBJ2-7	CASSMKRGSSYEQYF	TGTGCCAGTAGTATGAAGCGGGGTAGCTCCTACGAGCAGTACTTC
TRBV19	-	-	TRBJ1-2	CASSTPTANYGYTF	TGTGCCAGTAGTACTCCGACTGCTAACTATGGCTACACCTTC
TRBV6-1	-	-	TRBJ1-1	CASRGKQHLNTEAFF	TGTGCCAGCAGGGGGAAACAGCACCTGAACACTGAAGCTTTCTTT
TRBV7-8	-	-	TRBJ2-5	CASSLTVGGALETQYF	TGTGCCAGCAGCTTAACTGTGGGGGGGGCTCTTGAGACCCAGTACTTC
TRBV4-2	once	-	TRBJ2-3	CASSQLVTDTQYF	TGTGCCAGCAGCCAACTAGTCACAGATACGCAGTATTTT
TRBV9	-	-	TRBJ1-1	CASSVEGENTEAFF	TGTGCCAGCAGCGTAGAAGGGGAGAACACTGAAGCTTTCTTT
TRBV4-1	-	-	TRBJ1-2	CASSHPGRNYGYTF	TGCGCCAGCAGCCACCCCGGACGGAACTATGGCTACACCTTC
TRBV30	-	-	TRBJ2-1	CALSTGRSSYNEQFF	TGTGCCTTATCAACAGGGCGGAGCTCCTACAATGAGCAGTTCTTC
TRBV2	once	-	TRBJ2-2	CASAPSWGGNDGELFF	TGTGCCAGCGCCCCTTCATGGGGCGGGAATGACGGGGAGCTGTTTTTT
TRBV7-8	-	-	TRBJ1-5	CASSLEVIANQPQHF	TGTGCCAGCAGCTTAGAAGTAATAGCAAATCAGCCCCAGCATTTT
TRBV25-1	-	-	TRBJ1-2	CASEGYGYTF	TGTGCCAGCGAGGGATATGGCTACACCTTC
TRBV19	-	-	TRBJ1-2	CASSMGAGPGYTF	TGTGCCAGTAGTATGGGAGCGGGTCCCGGCTACACCTTC
TRBV6-1	-	TRBD1	TRBJ1-2	CASFTGTVYGYTF	TGTGCCAGCTTCACCGGGACAGTTTATGGCTACACCTTC
TRBV28	-	TRBD2	TRBJ2-2	CASNRVAGDTGELFF	TGTGCCAGCAATAGGGTAGCGGGGGACACCGGGGAGCTGTTTTTT
TRBV6-6	-	TRBD2	TRBJ2-7	CASTPSGSVYEQYF	TGTGCCAGCACCCCTAGCGGGAGTGTCTACGAGCAGTACTTC
TRBV10-3	-	-	TRBJ2-1	CAISESWQVSANNEQFF	TGTGCCATCAGTGAGTCTTGGCAGGTCAGCGCCAACAATGAGCAGTTCTTC
TRBV7-8	once	-	TRBJ2-1	CASSFVLAGAGYNEQFF	TGTGCCAGCAGCTTTGTTCTCGCGGGCGCCGGGTACAATGAGCAGTTCTTC
TRBV7-8	-	-	TRBJ1-5	CASSLVVYQPQHF	TGTGCCAGCAGCTTAGTGGTTTATCAGCCCCAGCATTTT
TRBV18	-	TRBD1	TRBJ2-7	CASSGDRAAYEQYF	TGTGCCAGCTCAGGGGACAGGGCAGCCTACGAGCAGTACTTC
TRBV19	few	TRBD2	TRBJ2-7	CASRAGGDYEQYF	TGTGCCAGTAGGGCGGGAGGGGACTACGAGCAGTACTTC
TRBV11-2	-	-	TRBJ1-6	CASSFARNTQNSPLHF	TGTGCCAGCAGCTTCGCACGGAACACTCAAAATTCACCCCTCCACTTT
TRBV19	-	-	TRBJ1-3	CASSIAGDAGNTIYF	TGTGCCAGTAGTATAGCAGGGGATGCCGGAAACACCATATATTTT
TRBV6-1	-	-	TRBJ1-2	CASRADEGRYYGYTF	TGTGCCAGCAGGGCCGATGAGGGACGGTATTATGGCTACACCTTC
TRBV7-7	-	-	TRBJ2-5	CASSRTTAYQETQYF	TGTGCCAGCAGCAGGACGACCGCGTACCAAGAGACCCAGTACTTC
TRBV5-6	once	TRBD1	TRBJ2-3	CASSSSGTDTDTQYF	TGTGCCAGCAGCTCCTCCGGGACAGACACAGATACGCAGTATTTT
TRBV6-4	-	TRBD1	TRBJ2-1	CASSDSGSGGVNEQFF	TGTGCCAGCAGTGACTCAGGGTCAGGGGGTGTCAATGAGCAGTTCTTC
TRBV27	-	-	TRBJ2-7	CASRQTGLGEQYF	TGTGCCAGCAGGCAAACAGGGCTGGGCGAGCAGTACTTC
TRBV5-1	-	-	TRBJ1-6	CASSLVADNSPLHF	TGCGCCAGCAGCTTGGTCGCCGATAATTCACCCCTCCACTTT
TRBV7-8	-	TRBD1	TRBJ1-4	CASSLREGQLNEKLFF	TGTGCCAGCAGCTTGCGGGAGGGACAGCTTAATGAAAAACTGTTTTTT
TRBV7-9	once	-	TRBJ2-7	CASSRRGSYEQYF	TGTGCCAGCAGCCGGAGGGGGAGCTACGAGCAGTACTTC